The 4 T cell receptor beta chains below were found in one sample sequenced in a study of CD8 T cells in ankylosing spondylitis. Study-wide points: Typical of ankylosing spondylitis blood, it appeared, was a TCR beta motif of several highly homologous variants.

In TCRdb, the 5' RACE reads were re-called with MiXCR into one record per CDR3 protein. The table includes about 340,000 distinct CDR3 sequences, 6.5% to 10% detected once. What these receptors recognize is not known. The sequencing input was blood, either unsorted or a sorted T cell fraction (not recorded which). The source is a male donor with ankylosing spondylitis.

The table lists this clonotype with a few counts. V and J are TRBV4-3 and TRBJ2-2; either TRBD1 or TRBD2 may fit D (5 bases each). CDR1 is LGHNA, CDR2 YSLEER, per germline. The CDR3 is 16 residues long. V lost 0 bases and J lost 4, with 12 bases in between. The CDR3 coding sequence is TGCGCCAGCAGCCAAGATATGCCGGGACCCACCGGGGAGCTGTTTTTT. It encodes CASSQDMPGPTGELFF.

This clonotype was observed a handful of times. V gene TRBV5-1 combines with J gene TRBJ2-1, with TRBD2 as a possible D gene (5 bases). The CDR3 has 15 residues. Germline CDR1 is SGHRS and CDR2 is YFSETQ. V shed 4 bases and J shed 0 bases, with 11 bases lying between them. DNA for the CDR3: TGCGCCAGCAGCCTCCGGGAACCCTCCTACAATGAGCAGTTCTTC. This translates into CASSLREPSYNEQFF.

The CDR3 coding sequence is TGTGCCAGCAGCTTTGTCCTCACCCCTTCCTACAATGAGCAGTTCTTC. Translation gives CASSFVLTPSYNEQFF. J is TRBJ2-1 and V is TRBV11-2; D gene unclear. V was shortened by 3 bases and J by 1 base, with 13 bases between the two germline ends. This CDR3 has 16 amino acids. Germline V gives CDR1 SGHAT, CDR2 FQNNGV.

The rearrangement uses TRBV7-3 and TRBJ2-1; 13 bases line up with TRBD2. V dropped 5 bases and J dropped 6; count of bases not matched to a gene: 4. This CDR3 spans 15 amino acids. CDR1 and CDR2 from the germline V gene are SGHTA and FQGTGA. CDR3 DNA: TGTGCCAGCAGCGCGGGACTAGCGGGGACCAATGAGCAGTTCTTC. Amino acid sequence: CASSAGLAGTNEQFF. Complete variable domain (other parts from reference TRBV7-3 and TRBJ2-1): GAGVSQTPSNKVTEKGKYVELRCDPISGHTALYWYRQSLGQGPEFLIYFQGTGAADDSGLPNDRFFAVRPEGSVSTLKIQRTERGDSAVYLCASSAGLAGTNEQFFGPGTRLTVL.